The TCR beta chain described here comes from a study of cytomegalovirus exposure and HLA in healthy donors. Study-wide results and caveats: A later analysis found that most CMV-associated TCR beta chains appeared HLA-restricted. The study found most TCR sequences rare, yet found some public TCRs in many donors.

Of note for this clone: Its antigen is undetermined.

PCR was performed using 60 Vbeta and 13 Jbeta primers. Produced via immunoSEQ multiplex PCR; TCRdb's table is partial and in-frame only. This sample has 180,000 or so clones; approximately 78% occur once, and the top ten carry under 7.5%. The TCR originated in a woman in her forties or fifties in good health and CMV-seropositive. Input material: PBMCs.

DNA for the CDR3: TGCAGCGTGGTTTCGCGGGAGAACAATGAGCAGTTCTTC. Translation gives CSVVSRENNEQFF. V usage is TRBV29-1 and J usage is TRBJ2-1; 7 bases fit TRBD2. This CDR3 is built from 13 residues. CDR1 and CDR2 from the germline V gene are SQVTM and ANQGSEA. V lost 6 bases to trimming and J lost 5 bases; unmatched junction nucleotides: 7.